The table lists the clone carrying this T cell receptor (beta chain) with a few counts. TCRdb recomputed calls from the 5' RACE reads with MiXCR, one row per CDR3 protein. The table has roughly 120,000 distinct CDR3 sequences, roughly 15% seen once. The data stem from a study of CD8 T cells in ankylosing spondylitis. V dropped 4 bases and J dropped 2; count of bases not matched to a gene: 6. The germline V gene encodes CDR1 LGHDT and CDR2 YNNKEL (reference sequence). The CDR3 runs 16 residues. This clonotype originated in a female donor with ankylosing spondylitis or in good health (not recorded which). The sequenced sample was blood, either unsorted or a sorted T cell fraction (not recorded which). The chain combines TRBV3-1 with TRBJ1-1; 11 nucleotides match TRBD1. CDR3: CASSPRDRGINTEAFF. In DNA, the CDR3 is TGTGCCAGCAGCCCCCGGGACAGGGGGATCAACACTGAAGCTTTCTTT.